Listed below are T cell receptor beta chains from one sample, sequenced in a study of blood T cell repertoires in COVID-19. Clones were sequenced by immunoSEQ multiplex PCR, and TCRdb holds only the in-frame ones, with some missing. The sample carries 150,000 to 200,000 clones, roughly 79% recorded once. The sequencing sample was made of peripheral blood. These receptors came from a woman in her seventies with acute or convalescent COVID-19. Both conserved end residues are part of each CDR3. The D gene is left open where the match is weak. The size of a clone is reported for some rows only, either as once, few or many, or as a class for expanded clones.

clone_size	v_call	j_call	d_call	cdr3_nt	cdr3_aa
NA	TRBV2	TRBJ2-2	TRBD2	TGTGCCAGCAGTCGACTAGCCGGGGACACCGGGGAGCTGTTTTTT	CASSRLAGDTGELFF
NA	TRBV12-3/TRBV12-4	TRBJ2-3	TRBD1	TGTGCCAGCATTCAGGGGGCAGGGGATACGCAGTATTTT	CASIQGAGDTQYF
NA	TRBV21-1	TRBJ2-7	NA	TGTGCCATGGACAGGGGAGTTTCGTCCTACGAGCAGTACTTC	CAMDRGVSSYEQYF
NA	TRBV12-5	TRBJ1-1	NA	TGTGCTAGTGGACTATTCCCGGGTGGCACTGAAGCTTTCTTT	CASGLFPGGTEAFF
NA	TRBV19	TRBJ2-5	NA	TGTGCCAGTAAGGGCAGGGGAGTGGAGACCCAGTACTTC	CASKGRGVETQYF
once	TRBV19	TRBJ1-1	NA	TGTGCCAGTAGTATACCGGGACAGAACACTGAAGCTTTCTTT	CASSIPGQNTEAFF
NA	TRBV4-1	TRBJ1-4	TRBD1	TGCGCCAGCAGCCTGACAGGGGAAAATGAAAAACTGTTTTTT	CASSLTGENEKLFF
NA	TRBV11-2	TRBJ2-7	TRBD1	TGTGCCAGCAGCTTAGTAGGGGGCCCATACGAGCAGTACTTC	CASSLVGGPYEQYF
NA	TRBV4-1	TRBJ2-1	TRBD1	TGCGCCAGCAGCTCCGGGACAGGGATCGACAATGAGCAGTTCTTC	CASSSGTGIDNEQFF
NA	TRBV6-1	TRBJ2-1	NA	TGTGCCAGCAGTGTAAGTCTCGGGACTCCGTTCAATGAGCAGTTCTTC	CASSVSLGTPFNEQFF
NA	TRBV3-1/TRBV3-2	TRBJ2-7	NA	TGTGCCAGCAGTATATGGGCCTCCTACGAGCAGTACTTC	CASSIWASYEQYF
NA	TRBV7-2	TRBJ2-1	TRBD2	TGTGCCAGCAGCTCTAGCGGGAAGGGTGAGCAGTTCTTC	CASSSSGKGEQFF
NA	TRBV19	TRBJ2-1	TRBD2	TGTGCCAGTAGTATTCAGGCGGGGGATTCCAACAATGAGCAGTTCTTC	CASSIQAGDSNNEQFF
NA	TRBV7-6	TRBJ2-3	TRBD1	TGTGCCAGCAGCCCCCGGACAGGGTCAGATACGCAGTATTTT	CASSPRTGSDTQYF
few	TRBV19	TRBJ1-5	NA	TGTGCCAGTAGTATTCGGGGGTTTCAGCCCCAGCATTTT	CASSIRGFQPQHF
NA	TRBV18	TRBJ2-1	NA	TGTGCCAGCTCACAGGGGCAGGGGCCCTACAATGAGCAGTTCTTC	CASSQGQGPYNEQFF
NA	TRBV7-2	TRBJ1-3	NA	TGTGCCAGCAGCCTACAGGGTGATGGAAACACCATATATTTT	CASSLQGDGNTIYF
NA	TRBV3-1/TRBV3-2	TRBJ2-3	TRBD1	TGTGCCAGCAGCCAAAATGGGGACAGGGTCTCAGATACGCAGTATTTT	CASSQNGDRVSDTQYF
NA	TRBV4-1	TRBJ2-3	NA	TGCGCCAGCAGCCAAGTTTTAAGGAGTCTCACAGATACGCAGTATTTT	CASSQVLRSLTDTQYF
NA	TRBV5-1	TRBJ2-1	NA	TGCGCCAGCAGCTCCTCCGGCAATGAGCAGTTCTTC	CASSSSGNEQFF
NA	TRBV6-5	TRBJ2-1	TRBD1	TGTGCCAGCAGTAGACAGGGGGATGAGCAGTTCTTC	CASSRQGDEQFF
once	TRBV5-1	TRBJ1-4	TRBD1	TGCGCCAGCGGCCCGGGACAGGGCAATGAAAAACTGTTTTTT	CASGPGQGNEKLFF
NA	TRBV2	TRBJ2-7	TRBD1	TGTGCCAGCAGCCAAGGGATGACAGGGGTTGAGCAGTACTTC	CASSQGMTGVEQYF
once	TRBV10-1	TRBJ2-7	NA	TGCGCCAGCCGGGTGGGGGCAGCCTACGAGCAGTACTTC	CASRVGAAYEQYF
NA	TRBV15	TRBJ2-1	NA	TGTGCCACCAGCAGAGGAGGGTCGACAGGTTACAATGAGCAGTTCTTC	CATSRGGSTGYNEQFF
NA	TRBV10-3	TRBJ1-1	NA	TGTGCCATCAGTGCTAGGACGGGAGATGAAGCTTTCTTT	CAISARTGDEAFF
NA	TRBV5-1	TRBJ2-1	TRBD2	TGCGCCAGCAGCTCCGGGACTAGCGGAAATGAGCAGTTCTTC	CASSSGTSGNEQFF
once	TRBV7-2	TRBJ2-2	NA	TGTGCCAGCAGCCGGGACTCCTTGAACACCGGGGAGCTGTTTTTT	CASSRDSLNTGELFF
NA	TRBV7-3	TRBJ1-2	TRBD1	TGTGCCAGCAGCCCGGGACAGGGAAACTATGGCTACACCTTC	CASSPGQGNYGYTF
NA	TRBV6-6	TRBJ1-1	NA	TGTGCCAGCAGTTACGGGGCGGCCACTGAAGCTTTCTTT	CASSYGAATEAFF
NA	TRBV6-1	TRBJ2-2	TRBD2	TGTGCCAGCAGTGAACCCGGACTAGCGGGAGGGATAGCGGGCGGGGAGCTGTTTTTT	CASSEPGLAGGIAGGELFF
NA	TRBV24-1	TRBJ2-1	NA	TGTGCCACCAGGGACAAAACGGTGCGTAATGAGCAGTTCTTC	CATRDKTVRNEQFF
NA	TRBV27	TRBJ2-5	NA	TGTGCCAGCAGTTTTCTGGGAGAGCAAGAGACCCAGTACTTC	CASSFLGEQETQYF
few	TRBV7-9	TRBJ2-7	NA	TGTGCCAGCAGCTTAGCTAGTAACTACGAGCAGTACTTC	CASSLASNYEQYF
NA	TRBV18	TRBJ1-1	NA	TGTGCCAGCCGGGTGGATGCTGAAGCTTTCTTT	CASRVDAEAFF
NA	TRBV10-3	TRBJ2-3	NA	TGTGCCATCAGCGTCGGAGGAGGCCCGATCACAGATACGCAGTATTTT	CAISVGGGPITDTQYF
NA	TRBV4-1	TRBJ1-4	NA	TGCGCCAGCAGCCAGGACTTCGATGAAAAACTGTTTTTT	CASSQDFDEKLFF
few	TRBV7-2	TRBJ1-2	NA	TGTGCCAGCAGCCCTAGCACATGGCATGGCTACACCTTC	CASSPSTWHGYTF
NA	TRBV6-5	TRBJ1-2	NA	TGTGCCAGCAGTTACTCGGGCCCCTCGGGCTACACCTTC	CASSYSGPSGYTF
NA	TRBV5-1	TRBJ1-1	NA	TGCGCCAGCAGCTTGGACAGGGCCACTGAAGCTTTCTTT	CASSLDRATEAFF
few	TRBV19	TRBJ1-5	NA	TGTGCCAGTAGTTCCTTGACGGGGTATAGCAATCAGCCCCAGCATTTT	CASSSLTGYSNQPQHF
NA	TRBV24-1	TRBJ2-1	NA	TGTGCCACCAGTGATCAGAACGTGAGACAGGTCAATGAGCAGTTCTTC	CATSDQNVRQVNEQFF
few	TRBV7-2	TRBJ1-1	NA	TGTGCCAGCAGCTTATTTGCAGGGGCGGCCACTGAAGCTTTCTTT	CASSLFAGAATEAFF
NA	TRBV27	TRBJ1-6	TRBD1	TGTGCCAGCAGACACCTTCCCGCCGGACAGGGGTTACCCCTCCACTTT	CASRHLPAGQGLPLHF